This TCR beta chain stems from a study of blood T cell repertoires in COVID-19. About the study: In each case, the material was cDNA or gDNA derived from T cells, B-cell-depleted T cells, or PBMCs.

This CDR3 region has 15 residues. Trimming at V came to 0 bases and at J to 2 bases, leaving 1 base not matched to a gene. The V gene's germline CDR1 is MNHEY and CDR2 SVGAGI. Seattle enrolled patients during active infection and tracked them longitudinally. Assay: immunoSEQ multiplex PCR; the TCRdb copy retains only in-frame clones and omits some. The data hold some 450,000 clones, with approximately 90% observed a single time. The gene calls are TRBV6-5 and TRBJ2-7; TRBD2 agrees at 10 bases. The TCR originated in a man between 18 and 35 years old with COVID-19, enrolled during active disease. The sequenced sample consisted of peripheral blood. The CDR3 DNA follows: TGTGCCAGCAGTTACTCGAGCGGGAGGGCCTACGAGCAGTACTTC. Its translation is CASSYSSGRAYEQYF.